This T cell receptor beta chain was observed in a study of T cell changes during pregnancy in multiple sclerosis. TCRdb's table, derived via immunoSEQ multiplex PCR, lists solely in-frame clones and lacks some. The sample has around 44,000 clones, roughly 93% seen once. Unmatched junction bases numbered 8, after V lost 5 bases and J lost 5 bases. Germline V gives CDR1 SEHNR, CDR2 FQNEAQ (reference sequence). The CDR3 is 16 amino acids. The starting material was CD8+ T cells from peripheral blood mononuclear cells, obtained in the third trimester of pregnancy. The TCR sequence derives from a female donor with multiple sclerosis, enrolled in a pregnancy study. The chain is built from TRBV7-9 and TRBJ2-3, with TRBD2 matching 12 bases. CDR3 sequence reads: CASSRTSGRKGDTQYF. The CDR3 coding sequence is TGTGCCAGCAGCAGAACTAGCGGGAGGAAGGGAGATACGCAGTATTTT.